These 16 T cell receptor beta chains originate from one sample sequenced in a study of T cells in Graves' hyperthyroidism and ophthalmopathy. RNA transcripts yielded amplified TCR beta CDR3 regions. The HTBI primer set drove a first-round RT-PCR of the TCR CDR3. TCRdb fed the multiplex PCR reads into MiXCR, producing one record per CDR3 protein. The sample shows around 300,000 distinct CDR3 sequences, approximately 15% of them seen only once. Specimen: blood. These receptors were collected from a woman in her thirties with Graves' hyperthyroidism.

V and J are TRBV7-9 and TRBJ2-1; 13 bases align to TRBD2. Germline V CDR1 and CDR2: SEHNR, FQNEAQ (reference sequence). J gave up 1 base and V 5 bases, and 11 bases lay outside the gene matches. The CDR3 has 19 amino acids. CDR3 amino acids: CASSPAPGTSGKSYNEQFF. The CDR3 region has the DNA TGTGCCAGCAGCCCAGCCCCCGGGACTAGCGGGAAATCCTACAATGAGCAGTTCTTC. Based on the CDR3 plus reference TRBV7-9 and TRBJ2-1, the full variable domain is DTGVSQNPRHKITKRGQNVTFRCDPISEHNRLYWYRQTLGQGPEFLTYFQNEAQLEKSRLLSDRFSAERPKGSFSTLEIQRTEQGDSAMYLCASSPAPGTSGKSYNEQFFGPGTRLTVL.

This clonotype was seen ten or more times. V is TRBV11-2 and J is TRBJ2-2; no clear D gene. Trimming removed 1 base at V and 6 bases at J, with 6 bases between. Looked up from germline, CDR1 is SGHAT and CDR2 is FQNNGV. The CDR3 runs 13 residues. The CDR3 loop is CASSLGASGELFF. CDR3 DNA sequence: TGTGCCAGCAGCTTAGGCGCGTCCGGGGAGCTGTTTTTT. The variable domain in full, with the rest retrieved from reference TRBV11-2 and TRBJ2-2, is EAGVAQSPRYKIIEKRQSVAFWCNPISGHATLYWYQQILGQGPKLLIQFQNNGVVDDSQLPKDRFSAERLKGVDSTLKIQPAKLEDSAVYLCASSLGASGELFFGEGSRLTVL.

This chain uses TRBV6-2 or TRBV6-3 with TRBJ2-1, with TRBD2 matching 14 bases. CDR1 and CDR2 (germline): MNHEY, SVGEGT. There are 15 residues in the CDR3. Trimming cost V 6 bases and J 6 bases; bases outside gene matches: 4. The CDR3 loop is CASSRGLAGVNEQFF. DNA of the CDR3: TGTGCCAGCAGCAGGGGACTAGCGGGAGTCAATGAGCAGTTCTTC.

This clonotype was picked up one time. This chain connects TRBV3-1 to TRBJ1-4, with 9 bases that match TRBD1. The germline V gene has CDR1 LGHDT and CDR2 YNNKEL (reference sequence). The CDR3 runs 15 residues. V was clipped by 4 bases and J by 8 bases; unmatched bases: 8. The CDR3 protein is CASSPPPGTGEKLFF. CDR3 DNA: TGTGCCAGCAGCCCCCCTCCCGGGACAGGGGAAAAACTGTTTTTT.

This clonotype has at least ten counts. The chain recombines TRBV12-3 or TRBV12-4 with TRBJ2-1; the match to TRBD2 covers 13 bases. After removal of 3 bases from V and 8 bases from J, the junction contained 4 bases not matched to a gene. The CDR3 spans 15 residues. The CDR3 sequence is CASSFGTSGIDEQFF. DNA for the CDR3: TGTGCCAGCAGTTTTGGGACTAGCGGGATTGATGAGCAGTTCTTC.

This clonotype was seen repeatedly, ten times or more. The rearrangement uses TRBV7-6 and TRBJ2-1, with 9 nucleotides matching TRBD1. Germline V gene lookup returns CDR1 SGHVS and CDR2 FNYEAQ. The CDR3 sequence is 18 residues long. Trimming cost V 5 bases and J 4 bases; bases outside gene matches: 15. The CDR3 protein is CASSLKRTGDTKYNEQFF. CDR3 sequence (DNA): TGTGCCAGCAGCCTCAAACGGACAGGGGACACAAAATACAATGAGCAGTTCTTC. Complete variable domain (other parts from reference TRBV7-6 and TRBJ2-1): GAGVSQSPRYKVTKRGQDVALRCDPISGHVSLYWYRQALGQGPEFLTYFNYEAQQDKSGLPNDRFSAERPEGSISTLTIQRTEQRDSAMYRCASSLKRTGDTKYNEQFFGPGTRLTVL.

This clonotype was observed at least ten times. The chain joins TRBV7-2 to TRBJ2-4, with 7 bases fitting TRBD1. The CDR3 loop spans 14 amino acids. Trimming took 5 bases from V and 8 from J; bases not matched to a gene: 9. The V gene's germline CDR1 is SGHTA and CDR2 FQGNSA. This CDR3 reads CASSRKTGPDIQYF. The CDR3 DNA reads as TGTGCCAGCAGCCGCAAGACAGGGCCCGACATTCAGTACTTC.

This clonotype has ten or more counts. The gene calls are TRBV19 and TRBJ1-1; D possibly corresponds to TRBD1 (5 bases). The CDR3 spans 13 residues. Germline V gene data show CDR1 as LNHDA and CDR2 as SQIVND (reference sequence). V lost 3 bases and J 1 base, leaving 6 bases between the germline ends. The CDR3 DNA sequence: TGTGCCAGTAGTATGCAGGGGAACACTGAAGCTTTCTTT. This sequence encodes CASSMQGNTEAFF.

The chain carries TRBV2 and TRBJ2-1, with 11 bases matching TRBD2. V lost 6 bases to trimming and J lost 1 base; unmatched junction nucleotides: 11. The CDR3 has 18 amino acids. CDR1 SNHLY and CDR2 FYNNEI come from the germline V gene. The CDR3 here is CASSPLAGGPSSYNEQFF. The CDR3 bases are TGTGCCAGCAGCCCGCTAGCGGGAGGTCCCAGTTCCTACAATGAGCAGTTCTTC. Full variable domain (rest looked up from reference TRBV2 and TRBJ2-1): EPEVTQTPSHQVTQMGQEVILRCVPISNHLYFYWYRQILGQKVEFLVSFYNNEISEKSEIFDDQFSVERPDGSNFTLKIRSTKLEDSAMYFCASSPLAGGPSSYNEQFFGPGTRLTVL.

Note on this clonotype: This may arise from a read error, as a much more abundant clone is one base away. DNA for the CDR3: TGTGCCAGCAGCCCAGGGACTTACCTCAACATCGGGGAGCTGTTTTTT. Amino acids: CASSPGTYLNIGELFF. The chain uses TRBV12-3 or TRBV12-4 and TRBJ2-2; weak D call: TRBD2 (6 bases). The CDR3 length is 16 residues.

This clonotype was detected only a few times. The chain is built from TRBV20-1 and TRBJ2-3; 8 bases map to TRBD2. The CDR3 is 16 residues long. Germline-derived CDR1 and CDR2 are DFQATT and SNEGSKA (reference sequence). The V segment lost 3 bases and the J segment 2 bases; nucleotides outside the gene matches: 10. For the CDR3, the DNA is TGCAGTGCTAGCCATTTAGCGGGATCCTACACAGATACGCAGTATTTT. Translation gives CSASHLAGSYTDTQYF.

This clonotype was detected only a few times. Written as DNA, the CDR3 is TGCAGCGTTGAGGAGGGGAGGATTGGGACCGGGGAGCTGTTTTTT. Translation: CSVEEGRIGTGELFF. The chain employs TRBV29-1 and TRBJ2-2, with a tentative D call TRBD2 (6 bases). CDR1 is SQVTM and CDR2 is ANQGSEA in the germline V gene. The CDR3 extends over 15 amino acids. The V end lost 3 bases, the J end lost 5 bases, and 16 bases lay between the germline ends.

The chain joins TRBV7-2 to TRBJ2-3, with 7 bases aligning to TRBD2. The trim removed 8 bases at V and 3 bases at J, leaving 8 bases unmatched. The length of the CDR3 is 14 residues. Germline V CDR1 and CDR2: SGHTA, FQGNSA. This chain's CDR3 is CASELSGATDTQYF. The CDR3 DNA reads as TGTGCCAGCGAATTAAGCGGGGCGACAGATACGCAGTATTTT.

The chain recombines TRBV29-1 with TRBJ2-2; no reliable D call. Germline assignment: CDR1 SQVTM and CDR2 ANQGSEA. The V end lost 3 bases, the J end lost 0 bases, and 8 bases lay between the germline ends. The CDR3 runs to 14 residues. The CDR3 protein is CSVEATANTGELFF. The DNA of the CDR3 is TGCAGCGTTGAGGCGACGGCGAACACCGGGGAGCTGTTTTTT.

This clonotype was counted between two and nine times. V and J are TRBV29-1 and TRBJ2-3; D is unresolved. Per germline, CDR1 SQVTM and CDR2 ANQGSEA. This CDR3 has 13 amino acids. Trimming stripped 6 bases from V and 4 bases from J, with 14 bases between. DNA for the CDR3: TGCAGCGTGCAGTCTCTATCAGCAGATACGCAGTATTTT. Protein sequence: CSVQSLSADTQYF.

This clonotype was counted between two and nine times. This chain joins TRBV10-2 and TRBJ1-3; D remains unclear. Looked up from germline, CDR1 is WSHSY and CDR2 is SAAADI. This CDR3 is 14 amino acids long. Trimming shortened V by 8 bases and J by 0 bases, and 11 bases separated the two germline ends. For the CDR3, the DNA is TGCGCCAGCGCCTCCGACCCCTCTGGAAACACCATATATTTT. This sequence encodes CASASDPSGNTIYF.